This TCR beta chain was recorded in a study of siplizumab effects on memory and regulatory T cells. Study-level findings and limits: Controls showed an average of approximately 25% Treg-derived mappable alloreactive CD4+ clones, while siplizumab showed 55% to 80%. Alloreactive sequences tracing back to unstimulated CD4+ memory cells were significantly reduced by siplizumab. Roughly 75-97% of proliferating CD4+ or CD8+ clones lacked a naive or memory phenotype that could be assigned.

The CDR3 sequence is 16 residues long. Germline loops: CDR1 MNHEY, CDR2 SVGAGI. V was pared by 0 bases and J by 2 bases, with 6 bases of the junction left unmatched. This table comes from immunoSEQ multiplex PCR, and its TCRdb copy is limited to in-frame clones, with some not included. The sample has under 150,000 clones, approximately 94% seen once. Concerning this clone itself: Its antigen is undetermined.

The chain recombines TRBV6-5 with TRBJ1-2, with TRBD1 matching over 7 bases. Sequencing input: non-Treg CD4+ T cells sorted from blood. The TCR originated in a human donor in good health. In nucleotides, the CDR3 is TGTGCCAGCAGTTACTCTGGCGGCAGGGGGAACTATGGCTACACCTTC. Its translation is CASSYSGGRGNYGYTF.